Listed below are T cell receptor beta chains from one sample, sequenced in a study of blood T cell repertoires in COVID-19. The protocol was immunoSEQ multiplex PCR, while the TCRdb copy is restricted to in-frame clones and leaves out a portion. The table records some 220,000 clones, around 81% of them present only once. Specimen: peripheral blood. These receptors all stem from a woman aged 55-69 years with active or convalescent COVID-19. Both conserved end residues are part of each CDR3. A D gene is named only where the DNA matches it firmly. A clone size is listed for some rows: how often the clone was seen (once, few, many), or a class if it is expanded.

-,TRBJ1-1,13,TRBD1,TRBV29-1,CSVGRTGNTEAFF,TGCAGCGTGGGCCGGACAGGGAACACTGAAGCTTTCTTT
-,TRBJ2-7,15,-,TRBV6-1,CASSELLRAGREQYF,TGTGCCAGCAGTGAATTACTGCGGGCAGGAAGAGAGCAGTACTTC
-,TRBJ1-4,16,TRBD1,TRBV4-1,CASSQERGTGGEKLFF,TGCGCCAGCAGCCAAGAGCGTGGGACAGGGGGCGAAAAACTGTTTTTT
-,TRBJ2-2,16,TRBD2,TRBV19,CASSITGSGGSGELFF,TGTGCCAGTAGTATAACCGGTAGCGGGGGGTCCGGGGAGCTGTTTTTT
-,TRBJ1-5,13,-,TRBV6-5,CASTEDSQGAQHF,TGTGCCAGCACCGAAGACAGTCAGGGTGCCCAGCATTTT
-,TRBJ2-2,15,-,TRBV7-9,CASSTPTVRTGELFF,TGTGCCAGCAGCACCCCGACAGTGCGGACCGGGGAGCTGTTTTTT
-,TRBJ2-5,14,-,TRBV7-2,CASSLTGIQETQYF,TGTGCCAGCAGCCTTACAGGGATCCAAGAGACCCAGTACTTC
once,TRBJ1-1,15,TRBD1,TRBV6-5,CASSINRGWGTEAFF,TGTGCCAGCAGTATTAACAGGGGATGGGGCACTGAAGCTTTCTTT
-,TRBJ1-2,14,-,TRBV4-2,CASSQDPRVFGYTF,TGTGCCAGCAGCCAAGACCCCAGGGTCTTTGGCTACACCTTC
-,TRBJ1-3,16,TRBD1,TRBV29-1,CSVEVPGTVSGNTIYF,TGCAGCGTTGAAGTCCCCGGGACAGTCTCTGGAAACACCATATATTTT
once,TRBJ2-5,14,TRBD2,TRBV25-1,CASNRAGVQETQYF,TGTGCCAGCAACCGAGCGGGGGTTCAAGAGACCCAGTACTTC
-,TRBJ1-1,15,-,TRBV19,CASSPRTDMNTEAFF,TGTGCCAGTAGCCCTAGGACAGATATGAACACTGAAGCTTTCTTT
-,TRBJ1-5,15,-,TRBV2,CASTPLKRSNQPQHF,TGTGCCAGCACCCCTCTTAAGAGGAGCAATCAGCCCCAGCATTTT
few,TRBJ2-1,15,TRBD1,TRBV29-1,CSVEGGTGTYNEQFF,TGCAGCGTTGAAGGGGGGACAGGGACCTACAATGAGCAGTTCTTC
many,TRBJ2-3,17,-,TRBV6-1,CASSEAMPGGRGDTQYF,TGTGCCAGCAGTGAAGCCATGCCGGGGGGCCGGGGAGATACGCAGTATTTT
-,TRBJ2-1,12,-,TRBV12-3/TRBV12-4,CASSLLSNEQFF,TGTGCCAGCAGTTTATTATCCAATGAGCAGTTCTTC
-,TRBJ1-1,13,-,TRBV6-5,CASSRRENTEAFF,TGTGCCAGCAGTCGTAGAGAGAACACTGAAGCTTTCTTT
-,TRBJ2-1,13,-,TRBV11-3,CASSPAAYNEQFF,TGTGCCAGCAGCCCCGCGGCGTACAATGAGCAGTTCTTC
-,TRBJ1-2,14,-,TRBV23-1,CASSQSTRRAGYTF,TGCGCCAGCAGTCAATCCACGCGGAGGGCTGGCTACACCTTC
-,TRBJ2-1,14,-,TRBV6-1,CASSEAGYYNEQFF,TGTGCCAGCAGTGAAGCGGGCTACTACAATGAGCAGTTCTTC
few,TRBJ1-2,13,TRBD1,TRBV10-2,CASSETGFGGYTF,TGCGCCAGCAGCGAGACAGGGTTCGGGGGCTACACCTTC
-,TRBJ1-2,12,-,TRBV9,CASSVYLQGLTF,TGTGCCAGCAGCGTATATTTGCAGGGGCTGACCTTC
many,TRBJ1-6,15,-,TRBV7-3,CASSLMGGDNSPLHF,TGTGCCAGCAGCTTAATGGGCGGGGATAATTCACCCCTCCACTTT
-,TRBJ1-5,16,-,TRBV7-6,CASSLDGIAPNQPQHF,TGTGCCAGCAGCCTTGACGGGATAGCACCAAATCAGCCCCAGCATTTT
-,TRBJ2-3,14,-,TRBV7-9,CASSLDPGTDTQYF,TGTGCCAGCAGCTTAGACCCGGGCACAGATACGCAGTATTTT
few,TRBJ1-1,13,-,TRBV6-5,CASSPSKNTEAFF,TGTGCCAGCAGTCCGAGTAAGAACACTGAAGCTTTCTTT
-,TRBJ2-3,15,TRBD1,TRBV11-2,CASSFRGQVTDTQYF,TGTGCCAGCAGCTTCCGAGGACAGGTCACAGATACGCAGTATTTT
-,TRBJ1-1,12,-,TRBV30,CACDRWNTEAFF,TGTGCCTGTGACAGGTGGAACACTGAAGCTTTCTTT
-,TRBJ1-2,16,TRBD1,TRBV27,CASSLNAPRGHGGYTF,TGTGCCAGCAGTCTAAATGCCCCCAGGGGGCATGGTGGCTACACCTTC
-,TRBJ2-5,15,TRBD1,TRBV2,CASTPTGQQQETQYF,TGTGCCAGCACCCCGACGGGACAGCAGCAAGAGACCCAGTACTTC
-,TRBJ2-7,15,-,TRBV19,CASSPSPVRGYEQYF,TGTGCCAGTAGTCCCTCTCCCGTCAGAGGCTACGAGCAGTACTTC
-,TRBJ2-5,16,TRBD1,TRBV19,CASSSPGQGTGETQYF,TGTGCCAGTAGTTCTCCGGGACAGGGGACCGGAGAGACCCAGTACTTC
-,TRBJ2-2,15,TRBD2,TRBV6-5,CASRPSGGATGELFF,TGTGCCAGCAGGCCTAGCGGGGGGGCTACCGGGGAGCTGTTTTTT
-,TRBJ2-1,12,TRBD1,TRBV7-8,CASTPGQGKQFF,TGTGCCAGCACCCCGGGACAGGGAAAGCAGTTCTTC
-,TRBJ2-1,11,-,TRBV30,CAWSKVQEEFF,TGTGCCTGGTCCAAGGTGCAGGAGGAGTTCTTC
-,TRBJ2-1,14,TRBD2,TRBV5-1,CASCRAGDLCEQFF,TGCGCCAGCTGTCGAGCGGGAGACCTCTGCGAGCAGTTCTTC
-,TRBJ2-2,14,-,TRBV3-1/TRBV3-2,CASRPGIWTGELFF,TGTGCCAGCAGACCCGGGATCTGGACCGGGGAGCTGTTTTTT
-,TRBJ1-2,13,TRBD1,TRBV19,CASSPDRGLGYTF,TGTGCCAGTAGCCCGGACAGGGGGCTCGGCTACACCTTC
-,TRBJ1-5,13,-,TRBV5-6,CASSFRVNQPQHF,TGTGCCAGCAGCTTCAGGGTCAATCAGCCCCAGCATTTT
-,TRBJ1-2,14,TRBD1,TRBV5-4,CASSFRDRGYGYTF,TGTGCCAGCAGCTTCAGAGACAGGGGCTATGGCTACACCTTC
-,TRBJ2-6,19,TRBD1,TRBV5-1,CASNQLTGGPGSGANVLTF,TGCGCCAGCAACCAACTGACAGGGGGCCCCGGCTCTGGGGCCAACGTCCTGACTTTC